This is a list of T cell receptor beta chains from one sample in a study of shared clonotypes between healthy human individuals. Generated by immunoSEQ multiplex PCR, the TCRdb table keeps only in-frame clones and is missing some. The sample lists 450,000 to 500,000 clones; 70% to 80% were seen once. The sample comprised PBMCs. The receptors were sampled from a middle-aged woman in good health. Some clones in this sample may be carry-over from other donors' samples. The CDR3 runs from the conserved cysteine through the conserved F or W. The D gene is left open where the match is weak. Part of the rows lack a size; the others show once, few, many or a class for expanded clones.

abundance	len	d_gene	v_gene	j_gene	CDR3aa	CDR3nt
-	16	-	TRBV9	TRBJ2-2	CASSPRGRGDTGELFF	TGTGCCAGCAGCCCCCGGGGCAGGGGGGACACCGGGGAGCTGTTTTTT
-	13	-	TRBV5-6	TRBJ2-2	CASSLKYTGELFF	TGTGCCAGCAGCTTGAAATACACCGGGGAGCTGTTTTTT
-	13	-	TRBV6-1	TRBJ1-2	CASSGQLNYGYTF	TGTGCCAGCAGCGGACAGCTTAACTATGGCTACACCTTC
-	13	TRBD1	TRBV6-5	TRBJ2-5	CASSEDRGQTQYF	TGTGCCAGCAGTGAGGACAGGGGGCAGACCCAGTACTTC
once	14	-	TRBV7-8	TRBJ2-7	CASSLLANLYEQYF	TGTGCCAGCAGCCTCCTAGCGAACTTGTACGAGCAGTACTTC
many	13	-	TRBV6-5	TRBJ1-2	CASNDGTVYGYTF	TGTGCCAGCAACGACGGGACGGTCTATGGCTACACCTTC
-	14	-	TRBV6-5	TRBJ1-5	CASSLGVLNQPQHF	TGTGCCAGCAGTCTCGGAGTTCTCAATCAGCCCCAGCATTTT
-	12	-	TRBV18	TRBJ1-1	CASSLSNTEAFF	TGTGCCAGCTCACTATCGAACACTGAAGCTTTCTTT
-	13	TRBD2	TRBV10-2	TRBJ2-3	CASSSGGADTQYF	TGCGCCAGCAGCTCGGGAGGCGCAGATACGCAGTATTTT
-	14	-	TRBV9	TRBJ2-1	CASSPMGSYNEQFF	TGTGCCAGCAGCCCCATGGGGTCCTACAATGAGCAGTTCTTC
-	13	-	TRBV28	TRBJ2-7	CASGLIQDYEQYF	TGTGCCAGCGGACTGATACAGGACTACGAGCAGTACTTC
-	14	-	TRBV10-3	TRBJ1-2	CAISESRGYEGYTF	TGTGCCATCAGTGAGTCGAGGGGGTACGAAGGCTACACCTTC
-	12	-	TRBV7-6	TRBJ2-1	CASSTRGDRLFF	TGTGCCAGCAGCACGCGCGGGGACCGCCTGTTCTTC
-	18	TRBD2	TRBV7-3	TRBJ2-2	CASSPDSGRARNTGELFF	TGTGCCAGCAGCCCTGATAGCGGGAGGGCCCGGAACACCGGGGAGCTGTTTTTT
-	15	TRBD1	TRBV5-6	TRBJ2-5	CASSLGQGLGETQYF	TGTGCCAGCAGCCTAGGACAGGGGCTTGGAGAGACCCAGTACTTC
-	14	-	TRBV28	TRBJ2-7	CASRDSQGYDEQYF	TGTGCCAGCAGAGATTCCCAGGGTTACGACGAGCAGTACTTC
few	15	-	TRBV28	TRBJ2-7	CASSLPLLTEDEQYF	TGTGCCAGCAGTTTACCCCTACTTACAGAGGACGAGCAGTACTTC
few	13	-	TRBV2	TRBJ2-5	CASSVLGVETQYF	TGTGCCAGCAGTGTGTTGGGGGTTGAGACCCAGTACTTC
-	17	TRBD2	TRBV5-6	TRBJ2-7	CASSPHYRLAGPYEQYF	TGTGCCAGCAGCCCCCATTACCGACTAGCGGGACCCTACGAGCAGTACTTC
few	14	-	TRBV5-1	TRBJ2-5	CASSFAGAQETQYF	TGCGCCAGCAGCTTTGCAGGGGCCCAAGAGACCCAGTACTTC
-	12	-	TRBV5-6	TRBJ2-1	CASSLAGNEQFF	TGTGCCAGCAGCTTGGCGGGCAATGAGCAGTTCTTC
-	15	TRBD1	TRBV18	TRBJ2-2	CASSPETGVAGELFF	TGTGCCAGCTCACCAGAGACAGGGGTCGCCGGGGAGCTGTTTTTT
-	14	-	TRBV6-1	TRBJ1-1	CASSEYGRAPEAFF	TGTGCCAGCAGTGAATATGGTAGGGCCCCTGAAGCTTTCTTT
-	14	-	TRBV5-8	TRBJ1-1	CASSLVAGNTEAFF	TGTGCCAGCAGCTTGGTTGCGGGAAACACTGAAGCTTTCTTT
-	13	-	TRBV5-1	TRBJ1-1	CASSLAPNTEAFF	TGCGCCAGCAGCTTGGCTCCGAACACTGAAGCTTTCTTT
-	15	-	TRBV28	TRBJ2-3	CAHTPGHTSTDTQYF	TGTGCCCACACCCCGGGACACACTAGCACAGATACGCAGTATTTT
-	13	-	TRBV7-3	TRBJ2-1	CASSPSVNNEQFF	TGTGCCAGCAGCCCCTCGGTAAACAATGAGCAGTTCTTC
-	14	-	TRBV11-2	TRBJ1-1	CASSLGNREIEAFF	TGTGCCAGCAGCTTAGGGAACAGGGAAATTGAAGCTTTCTTT
-	13	-	TRBV7-9	TRBJ2-7	CASSPRDTREQYF	TGTGCCAGCAGCCCCCGGGACACTCGGGAGCAGTACTTC
-	13	-	TRBV2	TRBJ1-4	CASTGVSNEKLFF	TGTGCCAGCACAGGGGTCTCTAATGAAAAACTGTTTTTT
-	14	TRBD1	TRBV2	TRBJ2-5	CASSGQGLVETQYF	TGTGCCAGCAGTGGACAGGGGCTGGTTGAGACCCAGTACTTC
-	11	TRBD2	TRBV20-1	TRBJ2-7	CSAGGEASQYF	TGCAGTGCTGGGGGGGAGGCCTCCCAGTACTTC
-	17	TRBD2	TRBV5-6	TRBJ2-7	CASSLYGLADRSYEQYF	TGTGCCAGCAGCTTGTACGGGCTAGCGGACCGATCCTACGAGCAGTACTTC
once	12	-	TRBV18	TRBJ1-5	CASSGRAQPQHF	TGTGCCAGCTCAGGGAGGGCCCAGCCCCAGCATTTT
-	13	-	TRBV10-3	TRBJ2-5	CAITPNPQETQYF	TGTGCCATTACCCCCAATCCCCAAGAGACCCAGTACTTC
-	13	-	TRBV28	TRBJ2-5	CASSSSGWETQYF	TGTGCCAGCAGCTCATCGGGGTGGGAGACCCAGTACTTC
few	18	TRBD1	TRBV4-1	TRBJ1-2	CASSLAVIGAGGSYGYTF	TGCGCCAGCAGCCTCGCCGTGATTGGGGCAGGGGGAAGCTATGGCTACACCTTC
-	11	-	TRBV20-1	TRBJ2-1	CSAKNYNEQFF	TGCAGTGCCAAGAATTACAATGAGCAGTTCTTC
-	15	TRBD2	TRBV15	TRBJ2-1	CATVQGLAGAYEQFF	TGTGCCACCGTCCAGGGACTAGCGGGAGCGTATGAGCAGTTCTTC
-	14	-	TRBV30	TRBJ2-2	CAWSSSGIAGELFF	TGTGCCTGGAGTTCTTCCGGAATCGCCGGGGAGCTGTTTTTT